The 19 T cell receptor beta chains presented below share a single source sample, sequenced in a study of cytomegalovirus exposure and HLA in healthy donors. Primers included in the PCR were 60 Vbeta and 13 Jbeta primers. The protocol was immunoSEQ multiplex PCR, while the TCRdb copy is restricted to in-frame clones and leaves out a portion. Of 60,000 to 80,000 clones listed, 60% to 80% are singletons. Sequencing was carried out using PBMCs. These receptors came from a girl aged 10 to 17 in good health and CMV-seropositive.

Written as DNA, the CDR3 is TGTGCCAGCAGCTCACTAGGGGGTACTGAAGCTTTCTTT. Residues: CASSSLGGTEAFF. This chain uses TRBV13 with TRBJ1-1; D is perhaps TRBD1 (6 bases). The CDR3 loop spans 13 amino acids. The V end was cut by 4 bases, the J end by 5 bases, with 11 bases between. Germline V gives CDR1 PRHDT, CDR2 FYEKMQ (reference sequence).

The chain carries TRBV18 and TRBJ2-5; a weak D match, TRBD1 (6 bases). The CDR3 has 15 amino acids. Germline CDR1 and CDR2: KGHSH and LQKENI. V lost 2 bases and J lost 0, with 10 bases in between. In DNA form, the CDR3 reads TGTGCCAGCTCACCAAAGACAGGCCACCAAGAGACCCAGTACTTC. Translation: CASSPKTGHQETQYF.

The CDR3 DNA reads as TGTGCCAGCAGTCGGGCCGGGACTATCCAAGAGACCCAGTACTTC. It encodes CASSRAGTIQETQYF. J is TRBJ2-5 and V is TRBV27; 7 nucleotides align to TRBD2. CDR3 length equals 15 residues. Germline V CDR1 and CDR2: MNHEY, SMNVEV (reference sequence). The J segment lost 1 base and the V segment lost 5 bases, leaving 7 bases of the junction unmatched.

The V gene is TRBV7-2, the J gene TRBJ1-4, with D hard to call. This CDR3 spans 15 amino acids. Trimming took off 6 bases at V and 0 bases at J, with 11 bases between the two ends. The germline V gene has CDR1 SGHTA and CDR2 FQGNSA. The CDR3 DNA is TGTGCCAGCAGGGCGGGTGGGACAACTAATGAAAAACTGTTTTTT. This encodes CASRAGGTTNEKLFF. Looking up the rest from reference TRBV7-2 and TRBJ1-4 gives the full variable domain: GAGVSQSPSNKVTEKGKDVELRCDPISGHTALYWYRQSLGQGLEFLIYFQGNSAPDKSGLPSDRFSAERTGGSVSTLTIQRTQQEDSAVYLCASRAGGTTNEKLFFGSGTQLSVL.

The rearrangement joins TRBV28 to TRBJ1-2; D perhaps matches TRBD1 (6 bases). Trimming pared 7 bases from V and 2 bases from J, leaving 17 bases between. CDR3 length equals 15 residues. Germline V CDR1 and CDR2: MDHEN, SYDVKM. The CDR3 spells CASNVGAELNYGYTF. CDR3 bases: TGTGCCAGCAACGTGGGGGCGGAACTGAACTATGGCTACACCTTC.

The V gene is TRBV15, the J gene TRBJ2-2; D remains ambiguous. With 1 base removed from V and 2 bases from J, the gap between germline ends came to 5 bases. Germline V lookup: CDR1 LNHNV, CDR2 YYDKDF (reference sequence). The CDR3 has 14 residues. This CDR3 reads CATSRGRNTGELFF. CDR3 DNA: TGTGCCACCAGCAGAGGTCGTAACACCGGGGAGCTGTTTTTT.

The genes are TRBV18 and TRBJ2-7; no clear D. The CDR3 runs 13 residues. V gave up 1 base and J gave up 3 bases, with 7 bases separating them. Germline V lookup: CDR1 KGHSH, CDR2 LQKENI. CDR3 in amino acids: CASSPLGIYEQYF. The CDR3 nucleotides read TGTGCCAGCTCACCACTCGGTATCTACGAGCAGTACTTC.

The chain employs TRBV5-1 and TRBJ1-6; 12 nucleotides align to TRBD1. The CDR3 is made up of 16 amino acids. CDR1 and CDR2 from the germline V gene are SGHRS and YFSETQ. The J segment lost 7 bases and the V segment lost 3 bases, leaving 5 bases of the junction unmatched. CDR3 residues: CASSSGQGATNSPLHF. The DNA for the CDR3 is TGCGCCAGCAGCTCGGGACAGGGGGCGACGAATTCACCCCTCCACTTT. The full variable domain, its missing parts supplied by reference TRBV5-1 and TRBJ1-6, is KAGVTQTPRYLIKTRGQQVTLSCSPISGHRSVSWYQQTPGQGLQFLFEYFSETQRNKGNFPGRFSGRQFSNSRSEMNVSTLELGDSALYLCASSSGQGATNSPLHFGNGTRLTVT.

This rearrangement joins TRBV30 to TRBJ2-5, with TRBD2 matching over 8 bases. The CDR3 sequence is 13 residues long. The V gene's germline CDR1 is GTSNPN and CDR2 SVGIG (reference sequence). With 3 bases clipped from V and 3 bases from J, the junction kept 3 bases outside the gene matches. CDR3 region: CAWRAAGEETQYF. The CDR3 DNA reads TGTGCCTGGAGGGCAGCGGGGGAAGAGACCCAGTACTTC.

The chain has TRBV28 and TRBJ2-7; no clear D gene. CDR3 length: 12 residues. The V and J ends lost 4 bases and 3 bases respectively, with 7 bases between them. The germline V gene encodes CDR1 MDHEN and CDR2 SYDVKM. CDR3 region: CASSYKFYEQYF. CDR3 sequence (DNA): TGTGCCAGCAGTTACAAGTTCTACGAGCAGTACTTC.

A word on this clone: At the DNA level, this CDR3 is encoded by other sequences in the same sample as well. The chain has TRBV5-1 and TRBJ1-1, with unresolved D. V lost 2 bases, J lost 1 base, and 6 bases lay in between. This CDR3 is 13 amino acids long. Germline V CDR1 and CDR2: SGHRS, YFSETQ. The CDR3 spells CASSFRGNTEAFF. The CDR3 bases are TGCGCCAGCAGCTTCCGGGGGAACACTGAAGCTTTCTTT.

V is TRBV7-7 and J is TRBJ2-1; no definite D call. In germline, CDR1 is SSHAT, CDR2 FNYEAQ (reference sequence). The V gene lost 2 bases and the J gene lost 10 bases, with 12 bases spanning the gap. This CDR3 comprises 13 residues. The CDR3 sequence: CASSLSRSMEQFF. The CDR3 coding sequence is TGTGCCAGCAGCTTATCGAGGTCAATGGAGCAGTTCTTC.

The chain recombines TRBV6-1 with TRBJ1-1; maybe TRBD1 (5 bases). V was pared by 6 bases and J by 2 bases, with 16 bases between. This CDR3 contains 15 residues. The germline gives CDR1 MNHNS, CDR2 SASEGT. CDR3 bases: TGTGCCAGCAGCGTTGGGCTTCAGGGTAACACTGAAGCTTTCTTT. Protein: CASSVGLQGNTEAFF.

The chain couples TRBV29-1 to TRBJ1-1; D not resolved. Looked up from germline, CDR1 is SQVTM and CDR2 is ANQGSEA. The CDR3 spans 13 residues. V shed 1 base and J shed 11 bases, with 17 bases lying between them. CDR3 amino acids: CSVEGGGSPRAFF. CDR3 in DNA: TGCAGCGTTGAAGGGGGAGGGTCCCCTCGGGCTTTCTTT. Based on the CDR3 plus reference TRBV29-1 and TRBJ1-1, the full variable domain is SAVISQKPSRDICQRGTSLTIQCQVDSQVTMMFWYRQQPGQSLTLIATANQGSEATYESGFVIDKFPISRPNLTFSTLTVSNMSPEDSSIYLCSVEGGGSPRAFFGQGTRLTVV.

The chain employs TRBV9 and TRBJ1-6; 7 bases are shared with TRBD1. CDR1 and CDR2 (germline): SGDLS, YYNGEE. Trimming at V came to 2 bases and at J to 6 bases, leaving 8 bases not matched to a gene. This CDR3 has 16 residues. This CDR3 reads CASSVERDSLNSPLHF. DNA of the CDR3: TGTGCCAGCAGCGTGGAACGGGACAGCCTTAATTCACCCCTCCACTTT.

CDR3 nucleotides: TGCGCCAGCAGCCCGACAGCGATGCTTTTTGAAGCTTTCTTT. Protein: CASSPTAMLFEAFF. The gene calls are TRBV4-3 and TRBJ1-1; D perhaps matches TRBD1 (5 bases). This CDR3 is built from 14 residues. V was clipped by 4 bases and J by 7 bases, with 16 bases between them. Germline V gene sequence: CDR1 LGHNA, CDR2 YSLEER.

The chain joins TRBV10-3 to TRBJ2-1; 12 nucleotides align to TRBD2. Germline lookup yields CDR1 ENHRY and CDR2 SYGVKD. The CDR3 covers 16 residues. Trimming at V came to 1 base and at J to 7 bases, leaving 5 bases not matched to a gene. CDR3 loop: CAISELGLAGSNEQFF. In DNA, the CDR3 is TGTGCCATCAGTGAGTTGGGACTAGCGGGTAGTAATGAGCAGTTCTTC.

J is TRBJ2-1 and V is TRBV25-1, with 11 bases fitting TRBD1. V lost 5 bases and J lost 4; bases outside the gene matches: 7. CDR3 length: 16 amino acids. Germline V gene data show CDR1 as MGHDK and CDR2 as SYGVNS. CDR3 bases: TGTGCCAGCAGTAAAGGACAGGGGGCAGGTTACAATGAGCAGTTCTTC. Translation: CASSKGQGAGYNEQFF.

The J gene is TRBJ2-1, the V gene TRBV7-9; 10 bases match TRBD1. The junction had 4 bases not matched to a gene; V was cut back by 5 bases and J by 0 bases. Germline V gene data show CDR1 as SEHNR and CDR2 as FQNEAQ (reference sequence). The CDR3 spans 16 residues. The CDR3 loop reads CASSTGQGGSYNEQFF. CDR3 in DNA: TGTGCCAGCAGCACCGGACAGGGGGGCTCCTACAATGAGCAGTTCTTC.